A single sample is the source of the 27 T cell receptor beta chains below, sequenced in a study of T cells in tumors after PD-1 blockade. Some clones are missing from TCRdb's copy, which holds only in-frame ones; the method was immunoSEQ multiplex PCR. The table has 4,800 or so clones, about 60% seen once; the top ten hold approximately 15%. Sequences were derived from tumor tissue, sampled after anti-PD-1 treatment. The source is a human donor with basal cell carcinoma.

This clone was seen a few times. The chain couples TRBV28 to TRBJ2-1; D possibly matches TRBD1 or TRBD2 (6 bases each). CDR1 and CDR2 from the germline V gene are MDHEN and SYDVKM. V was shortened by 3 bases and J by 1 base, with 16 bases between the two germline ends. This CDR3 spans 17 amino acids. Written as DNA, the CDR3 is TGTGCCAGCAGTTTCGGGGGCCCTAGAATTTCCTACAATGAGCAGTTCTTC. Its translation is CASSFGGPRISYNEQFF.

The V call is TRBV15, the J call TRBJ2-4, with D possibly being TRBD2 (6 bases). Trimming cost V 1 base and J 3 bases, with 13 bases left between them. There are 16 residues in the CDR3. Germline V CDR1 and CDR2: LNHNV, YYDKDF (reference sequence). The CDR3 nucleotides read TGTGCCACCAGCAGAGTCGGGGGACTTGGCAAAAACATTCAGTACTTC. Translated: CATSRVGGLGKNIQYF.

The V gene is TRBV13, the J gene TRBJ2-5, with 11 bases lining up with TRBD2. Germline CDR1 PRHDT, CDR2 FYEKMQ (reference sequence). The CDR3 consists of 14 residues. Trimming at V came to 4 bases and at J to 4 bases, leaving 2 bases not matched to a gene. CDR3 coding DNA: TGTGCCAGCAGCTCGACTAGCGGGACAGAGACCCAGTACTTC. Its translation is CASSSTSGTETQYF.

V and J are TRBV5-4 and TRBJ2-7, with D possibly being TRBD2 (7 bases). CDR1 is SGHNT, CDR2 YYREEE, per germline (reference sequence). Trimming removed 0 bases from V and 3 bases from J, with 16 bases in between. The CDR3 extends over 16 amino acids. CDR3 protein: CASSLAGGGDFYEQYF. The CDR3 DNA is TGTGCCAGCAGCTTGGCTGGCGGGGGCGACTTCTACGAGCAGTACTTC.

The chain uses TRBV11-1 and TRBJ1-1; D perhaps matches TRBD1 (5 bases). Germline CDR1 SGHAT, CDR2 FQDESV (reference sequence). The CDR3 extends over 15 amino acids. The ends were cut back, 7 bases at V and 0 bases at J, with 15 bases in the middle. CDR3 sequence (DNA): TGTGCCAGCACCTCGGAGGGGCGTCTGAACACTGAAGCTTTCTTT. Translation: CASTSEGRLNTEAFF.

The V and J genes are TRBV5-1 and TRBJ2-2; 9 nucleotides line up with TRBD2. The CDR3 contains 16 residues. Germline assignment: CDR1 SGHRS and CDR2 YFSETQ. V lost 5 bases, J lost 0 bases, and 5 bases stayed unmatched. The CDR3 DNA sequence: TGCGCCAGCAGTCGACTAGCGGAAGCGAACACCGGGGAGCTGTTTTTT. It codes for CASSRLAEANTGELFF.

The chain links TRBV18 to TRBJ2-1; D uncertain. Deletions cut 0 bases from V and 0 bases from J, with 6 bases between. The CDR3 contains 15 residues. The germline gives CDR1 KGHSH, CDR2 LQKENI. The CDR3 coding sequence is TGTGCCAGCTCACCACCGAGTAGCTCCTACAATGAGCAGTTCTTC. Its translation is CASSPPSSSYNEQFF.

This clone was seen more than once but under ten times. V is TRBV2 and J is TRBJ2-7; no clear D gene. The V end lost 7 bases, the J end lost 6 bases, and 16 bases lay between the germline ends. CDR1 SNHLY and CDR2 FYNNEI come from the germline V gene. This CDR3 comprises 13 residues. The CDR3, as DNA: TGTGCCAGCAAGCGCTCGGTCGGCCGCGAGCAGTACTTC. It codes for CASKRSVGREQYF.

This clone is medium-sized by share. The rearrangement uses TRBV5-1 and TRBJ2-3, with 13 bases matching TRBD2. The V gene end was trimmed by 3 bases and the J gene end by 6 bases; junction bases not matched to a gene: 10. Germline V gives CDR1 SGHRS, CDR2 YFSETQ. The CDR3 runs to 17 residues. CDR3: CASSSPDELAGGDTQYF. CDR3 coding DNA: TGCGCCAGCAGCTCTCCCGATGAACTAGCGGGAGGGGATACGCAGTATTTT.

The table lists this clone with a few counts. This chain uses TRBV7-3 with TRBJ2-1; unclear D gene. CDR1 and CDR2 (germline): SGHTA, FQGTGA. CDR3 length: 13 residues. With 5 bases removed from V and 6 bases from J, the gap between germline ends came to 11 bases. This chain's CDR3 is CASSPAFGNEQFF. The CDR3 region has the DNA TGTGCCAGCAGCCCAGCGTTTGGCAATGAGCAGTTCTTC.

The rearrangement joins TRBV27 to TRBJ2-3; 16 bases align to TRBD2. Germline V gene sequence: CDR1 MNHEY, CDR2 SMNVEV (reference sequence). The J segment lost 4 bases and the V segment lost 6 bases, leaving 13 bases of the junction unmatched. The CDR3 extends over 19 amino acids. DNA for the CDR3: TGTGCCAGCAGGATGCTGGGGGGGGGACTAGCGGGAGGGGCAGATACGCAGTATTTT. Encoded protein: CASRMLGGGLAGGADTQYF.

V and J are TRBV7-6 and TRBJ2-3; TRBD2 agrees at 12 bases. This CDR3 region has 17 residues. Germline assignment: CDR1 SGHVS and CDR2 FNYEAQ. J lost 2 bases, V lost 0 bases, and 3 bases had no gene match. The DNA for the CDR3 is TGTGCCAGCAGCTTAGCGGCTAGCGGGAGGGTCACAGATACGCAGTATTTT. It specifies CASSLAASGRVTDTQYF.

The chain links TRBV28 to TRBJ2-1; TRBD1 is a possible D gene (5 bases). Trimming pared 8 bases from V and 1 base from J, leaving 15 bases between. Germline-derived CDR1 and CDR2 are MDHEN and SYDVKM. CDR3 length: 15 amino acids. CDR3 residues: CASSKGSQSYNEQFF. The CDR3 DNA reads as TGTGCCAGCTCCAAGGGGTCCCAATCCTACAATGAGCAGTTCTTC.

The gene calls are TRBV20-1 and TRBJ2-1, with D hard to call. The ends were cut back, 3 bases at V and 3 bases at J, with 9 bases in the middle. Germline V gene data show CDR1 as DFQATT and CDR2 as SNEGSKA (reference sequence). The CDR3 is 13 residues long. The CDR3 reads CSASVPVYNEQFF. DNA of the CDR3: TGCAGTGCTAGTGTCCCGGTCTACAATGAGCAGTTCTTC.

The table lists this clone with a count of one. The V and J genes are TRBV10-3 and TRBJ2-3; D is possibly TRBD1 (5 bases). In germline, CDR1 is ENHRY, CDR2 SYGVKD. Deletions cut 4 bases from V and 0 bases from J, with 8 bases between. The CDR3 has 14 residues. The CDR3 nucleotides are TGTGCCATCAGTGGGGCAGGGAGCACAGATACGCAGTATTTT. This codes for CAISGAGSTDTQYF.

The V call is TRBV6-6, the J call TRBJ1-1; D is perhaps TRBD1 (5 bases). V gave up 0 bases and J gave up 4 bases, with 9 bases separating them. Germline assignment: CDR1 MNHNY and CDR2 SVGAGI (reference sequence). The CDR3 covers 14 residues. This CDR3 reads CASSYSRGTTEAFF. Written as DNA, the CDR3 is TGTGCCAGCAGTTACTCGAGGGGTACCACTGAAGCTTTCTTT.

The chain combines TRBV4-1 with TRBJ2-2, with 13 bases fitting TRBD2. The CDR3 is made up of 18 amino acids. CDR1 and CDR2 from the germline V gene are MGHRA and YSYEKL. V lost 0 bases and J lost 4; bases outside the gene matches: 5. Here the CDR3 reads CASSQELAGGPGTGELFF. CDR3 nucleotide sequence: TGCGCCAGCAGCCAAGAACTAGCGGGAGGGCCCGGCACCGGGGAGCTGTTTTTT.

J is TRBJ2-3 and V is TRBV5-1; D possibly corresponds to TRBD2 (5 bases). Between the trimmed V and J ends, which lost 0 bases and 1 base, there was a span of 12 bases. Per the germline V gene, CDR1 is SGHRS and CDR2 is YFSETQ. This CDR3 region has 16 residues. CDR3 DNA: TGCGCCAGCAGCTTGGTTGGGGTCGGGGGCACAGATACGCAGTATTTT. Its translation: CASSLVGVGGTDTQYF.

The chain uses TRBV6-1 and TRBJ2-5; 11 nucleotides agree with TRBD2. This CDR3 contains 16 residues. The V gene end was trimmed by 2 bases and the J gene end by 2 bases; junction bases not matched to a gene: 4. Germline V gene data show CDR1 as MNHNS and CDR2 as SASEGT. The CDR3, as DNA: TGTGCCAGCAGTGAATTAGCGGGAGGGCCGCAAGAGACCCAGTACTTC. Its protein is CASSELAGGPQETQYF.

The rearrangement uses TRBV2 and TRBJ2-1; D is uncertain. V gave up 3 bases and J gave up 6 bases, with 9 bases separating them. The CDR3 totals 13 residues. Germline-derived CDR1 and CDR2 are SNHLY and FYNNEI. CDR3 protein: CASSEQGLNEQFF. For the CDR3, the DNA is TGTGCCAGCAGTGAGCAAGGGCTCAATGAGCAGTTCTTC.

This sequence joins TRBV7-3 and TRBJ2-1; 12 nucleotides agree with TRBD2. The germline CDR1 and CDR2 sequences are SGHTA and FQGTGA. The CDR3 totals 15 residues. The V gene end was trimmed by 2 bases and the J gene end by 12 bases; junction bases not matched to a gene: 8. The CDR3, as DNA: TGTGCCAGCAGCTTACTAGCGGGAGGGCCTTCTGGGCAGTTCTTC. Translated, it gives CASSLLAGGPSGQFF.

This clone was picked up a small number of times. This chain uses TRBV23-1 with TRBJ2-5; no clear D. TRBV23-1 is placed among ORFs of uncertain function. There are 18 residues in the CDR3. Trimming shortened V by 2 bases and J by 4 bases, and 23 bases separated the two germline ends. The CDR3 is CASSQIGPLGPVRETQYF. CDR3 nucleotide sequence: TGCGCCAGCAGTCAAATCGGGCCTTTAGGACCCGTTAGAGAGACCCAGTACTTC.

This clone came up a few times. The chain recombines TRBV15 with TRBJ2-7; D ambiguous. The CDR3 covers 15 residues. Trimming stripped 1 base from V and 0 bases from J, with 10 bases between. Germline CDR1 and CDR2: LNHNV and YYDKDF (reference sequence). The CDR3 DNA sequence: TGTGCCACCAGCAGAGGAGGTGGATACTCCTACGAGCAGTACTTC. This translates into CATSRGGGYSYEQYF.

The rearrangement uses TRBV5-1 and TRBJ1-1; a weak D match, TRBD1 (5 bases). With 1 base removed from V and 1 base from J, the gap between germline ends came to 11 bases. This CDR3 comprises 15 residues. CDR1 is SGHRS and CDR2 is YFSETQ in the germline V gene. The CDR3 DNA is TGCGCCAGCAGCTTGCAGGGTTCCGCGAACACTGAAGCTTTCTTT. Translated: CASSLQGSANTEAFF.

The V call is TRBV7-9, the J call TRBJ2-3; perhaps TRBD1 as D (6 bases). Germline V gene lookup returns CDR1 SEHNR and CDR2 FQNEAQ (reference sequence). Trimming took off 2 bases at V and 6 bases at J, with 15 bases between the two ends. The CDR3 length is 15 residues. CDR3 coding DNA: TGTGCCAGCAGCTTACAACAGGGACGTCTGGATACGCAGTATTTT. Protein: CASSLQQGRLDTQYF.

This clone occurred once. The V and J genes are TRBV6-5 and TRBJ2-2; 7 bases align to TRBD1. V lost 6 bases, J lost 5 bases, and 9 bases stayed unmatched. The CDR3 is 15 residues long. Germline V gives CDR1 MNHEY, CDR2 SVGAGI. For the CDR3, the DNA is TGTGCCAGCAGACCGACAGGGAAGGGGACCGGGGAGCTGTTTTTT. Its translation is CASRPTGKGTGELFF.

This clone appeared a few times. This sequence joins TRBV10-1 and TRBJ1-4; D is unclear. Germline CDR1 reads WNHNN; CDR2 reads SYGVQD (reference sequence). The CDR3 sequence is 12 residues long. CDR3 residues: CSNELANEKLFF. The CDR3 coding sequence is TGCTCAAACGAGTTGGCTAATGAAAAACTGTTTTTT.